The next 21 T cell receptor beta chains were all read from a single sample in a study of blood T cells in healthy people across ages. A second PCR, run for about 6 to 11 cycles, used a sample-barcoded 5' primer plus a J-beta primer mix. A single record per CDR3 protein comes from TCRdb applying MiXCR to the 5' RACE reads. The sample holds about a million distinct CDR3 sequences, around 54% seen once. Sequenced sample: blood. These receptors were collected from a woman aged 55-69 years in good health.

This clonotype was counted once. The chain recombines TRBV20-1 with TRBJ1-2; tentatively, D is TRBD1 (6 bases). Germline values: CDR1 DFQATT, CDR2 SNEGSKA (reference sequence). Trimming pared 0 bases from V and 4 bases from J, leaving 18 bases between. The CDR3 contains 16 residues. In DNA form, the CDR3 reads TGCAGTGCTAGAGATCCGGGACATGGTATCGCCTATGGCTACACCTTC. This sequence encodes CSARDPGHGIAYGYTF.

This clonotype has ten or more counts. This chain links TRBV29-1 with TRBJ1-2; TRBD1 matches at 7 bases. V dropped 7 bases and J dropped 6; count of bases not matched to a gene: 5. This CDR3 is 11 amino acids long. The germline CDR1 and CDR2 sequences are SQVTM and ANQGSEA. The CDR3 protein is CSGGTVDGYTF. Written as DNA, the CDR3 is TGCAGCGGCGGGACAGTCGATGGCTACACCTTC.

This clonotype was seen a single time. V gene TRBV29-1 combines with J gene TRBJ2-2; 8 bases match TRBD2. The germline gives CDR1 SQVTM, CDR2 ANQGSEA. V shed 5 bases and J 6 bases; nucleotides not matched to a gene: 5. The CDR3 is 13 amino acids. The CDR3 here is CSVLKAGAGELFF. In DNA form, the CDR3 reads TGCAGCGTTCTCAAAGCGGGAGCCGGGGAGCTGTTTTTT.

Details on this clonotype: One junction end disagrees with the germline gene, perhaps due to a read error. The CDR3 sequence is CDTRSGGGEKNIQYF. CDR3 nucleotide sequence: TGTGACACCAGGTCGGGGGGCGGGGAAAAAAACATTCAGTACTTC. The V and J genes are TRBV15 and TRBJ2-7, with a tentative D call TRBD2 (7 bases). With the DNA end fitting TRBJ2-4 better, the J assignment may be wrong. The CDR3 extends over 15 amino acids. CDR1 and CDR2 (germline): LNHNV, YYDKDF (reference sequence).

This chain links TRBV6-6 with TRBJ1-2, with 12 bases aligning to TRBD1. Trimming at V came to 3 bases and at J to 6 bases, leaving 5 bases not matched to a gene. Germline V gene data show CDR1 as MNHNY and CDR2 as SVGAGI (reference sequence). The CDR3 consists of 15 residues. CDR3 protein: CASSYGTGGADGYTF. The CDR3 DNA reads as TGTGCCAGCAGTTATGGGACAGGGGGCGCGGATGGCTACACCTTC.

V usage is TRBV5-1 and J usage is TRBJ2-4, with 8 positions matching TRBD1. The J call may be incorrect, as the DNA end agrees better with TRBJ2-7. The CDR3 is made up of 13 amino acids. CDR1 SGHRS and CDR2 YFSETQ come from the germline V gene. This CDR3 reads CASSFETGDEQYF. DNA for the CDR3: TGCGCCAGCAGCTTTGAGACAGGGGACGAGCAGTACTTC.

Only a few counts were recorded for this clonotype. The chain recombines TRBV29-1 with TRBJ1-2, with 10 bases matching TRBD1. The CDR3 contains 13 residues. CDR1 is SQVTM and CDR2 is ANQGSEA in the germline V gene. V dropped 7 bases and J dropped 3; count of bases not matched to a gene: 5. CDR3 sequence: CSGWDRGDYGYTF. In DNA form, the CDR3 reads TGCAGCGGGTGGGACAGGGGCGACTATGGCTACACCTTC.

CDR3 protein: CASSLIRGSNYNEQFF. The CDR3 DNA is TGTGCCAGCAGTTTAATCAGGGGTTCAAACTACAATGAGCAGTTCTTC. This chain joins TRBV28 and TRBJ2-1; D might be TRBD1 (6 bases). This CDR3 spans 16 amino acids. Between the trimmed V and J ends, which lost 2 bases and 3 bases, there was a span of 14 bases. Per the germline V gene, CDR1 is MDHEN and CDR2 is SYDVKM.

The CDR3 spells CSVPNLDPNAYNEQFF. The CDR3 bases are TGCAGCGTTCCTAATTTGGACCCAAATGCCTACAATGAGCAGTTCTTC. The V and J genes are TRBV29-1 and TRBJ2-1; D not resolved. The CDR3 has 16 residues. The germline V and J ends were trimmed by 5 bases and 2 bases, with 19 bases remaining between them. Germline V gene sequence: CDR1 SQVTM, CDR2 ANQGSEA.

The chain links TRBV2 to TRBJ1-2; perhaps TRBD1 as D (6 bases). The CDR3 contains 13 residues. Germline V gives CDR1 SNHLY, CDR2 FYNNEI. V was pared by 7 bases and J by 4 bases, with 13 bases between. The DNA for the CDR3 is TGTGCCAGCATTGTCCGGGACACCTATGGCTACACCTTC. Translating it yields CASIVRDTYGYTF.

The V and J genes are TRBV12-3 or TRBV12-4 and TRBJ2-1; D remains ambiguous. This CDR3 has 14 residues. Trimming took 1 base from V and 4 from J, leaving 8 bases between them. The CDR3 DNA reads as TGTGCCAGCAGTTTAGTCATGACGTACAATGAGCAGTTCTTC. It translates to CASSLVMTYNEQFF.

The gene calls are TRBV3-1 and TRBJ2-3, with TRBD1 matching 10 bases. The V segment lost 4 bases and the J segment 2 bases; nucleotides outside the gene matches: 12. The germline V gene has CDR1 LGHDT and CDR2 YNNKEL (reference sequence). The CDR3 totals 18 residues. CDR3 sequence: CASSRGQGLQENTDTQYF. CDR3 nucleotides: TGTGCCAGCAGCCGGGGACAGGGGTTACAAGAGAACACAGATACGCAGTATTTT.

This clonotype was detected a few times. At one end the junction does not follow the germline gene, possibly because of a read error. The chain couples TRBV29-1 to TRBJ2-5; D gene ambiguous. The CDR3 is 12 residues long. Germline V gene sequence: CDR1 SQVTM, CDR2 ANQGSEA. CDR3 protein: CSVVKVGETQYF. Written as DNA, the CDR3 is TGCAGCGTTGTAAAGGTTGGAGAGACTCAGTACTTC.

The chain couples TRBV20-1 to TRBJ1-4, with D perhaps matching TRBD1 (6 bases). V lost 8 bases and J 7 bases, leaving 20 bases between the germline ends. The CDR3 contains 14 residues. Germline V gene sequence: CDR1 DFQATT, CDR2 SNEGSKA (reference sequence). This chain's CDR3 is CSLKKTGKGEKLFF. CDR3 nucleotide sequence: TGCAGTCTGAAGAAAACAGGGAAAGGTGAAAAACTGTTTTTT.

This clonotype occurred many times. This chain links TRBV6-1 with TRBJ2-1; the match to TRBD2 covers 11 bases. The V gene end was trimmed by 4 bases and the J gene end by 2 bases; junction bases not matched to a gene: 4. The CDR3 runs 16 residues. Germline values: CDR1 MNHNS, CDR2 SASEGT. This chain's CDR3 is CASSGPTSGAYNEQFF. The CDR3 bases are TGTGCCAGCAGTGGTCCGACTAGCGGGGCCTACAATGAGCAGTTCTTC.

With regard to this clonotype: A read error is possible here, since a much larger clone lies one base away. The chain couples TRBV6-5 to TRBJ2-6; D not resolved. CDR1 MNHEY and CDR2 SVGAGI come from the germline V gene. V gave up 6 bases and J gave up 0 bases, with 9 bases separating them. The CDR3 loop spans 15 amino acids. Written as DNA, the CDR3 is TGTGCCAGCAGCCGGCGGACCTCTGGGGCCAACGTCCTGACTTTC. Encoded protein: CASSRRTSGANVLTF.

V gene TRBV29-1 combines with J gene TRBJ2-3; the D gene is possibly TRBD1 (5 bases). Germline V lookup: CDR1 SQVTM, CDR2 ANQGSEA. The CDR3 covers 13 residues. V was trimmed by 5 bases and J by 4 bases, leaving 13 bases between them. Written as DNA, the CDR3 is TGCAGCGTTCCCAGACAGCCGGCAGATACGCAGTATTTT. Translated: CSVPRQPADTQYF.

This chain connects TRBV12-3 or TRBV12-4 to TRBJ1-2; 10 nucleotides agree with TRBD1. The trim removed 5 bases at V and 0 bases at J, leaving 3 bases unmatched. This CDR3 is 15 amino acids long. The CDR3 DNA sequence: TGTGCCAGCAGTCCGGACAGGGGGTCTAACTATGGCTACACCTTC. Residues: CASSPDRGSNYGYTF.

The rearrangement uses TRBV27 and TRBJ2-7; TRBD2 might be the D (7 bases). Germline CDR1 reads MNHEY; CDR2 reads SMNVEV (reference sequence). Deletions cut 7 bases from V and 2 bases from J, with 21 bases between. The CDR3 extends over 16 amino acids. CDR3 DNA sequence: TGTGCCAGCACCATATTGGGGGCTAGCGGAACCTACGAGCAGTACTTC. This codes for CASTILGASGTYEQYF.

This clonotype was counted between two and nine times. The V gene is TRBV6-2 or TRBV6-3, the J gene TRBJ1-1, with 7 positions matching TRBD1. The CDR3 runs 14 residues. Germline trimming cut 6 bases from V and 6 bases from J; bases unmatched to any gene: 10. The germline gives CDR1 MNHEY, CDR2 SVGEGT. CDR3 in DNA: TGTGCCAGCAGATTTCGACAGGGTTTTCCTGAAGCTTTCTTT. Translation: CASRFRQGFPEAFF.

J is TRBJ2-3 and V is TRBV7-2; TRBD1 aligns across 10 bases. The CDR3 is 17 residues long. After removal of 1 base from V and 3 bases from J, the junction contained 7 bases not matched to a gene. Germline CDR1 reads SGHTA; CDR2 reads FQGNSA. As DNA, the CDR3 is TGTGCCAGCAGCTTAGGTGACAGGGGGCAGATTACAGATACGCAGTATTTT. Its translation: CASSLGDRGQITDTQYF.